These 28 T cell receptor beta chains were all obtained from the same sample, sequenced in a study of monozygotic twins with inflammatory bowel disease. Each CDR3 protein gets one entry in TCRdb, which reprocessed the 5' RACE reads and gives no DNA. The sample data list 88,000 or so distinct CDR3 sequences. Sequenced material: blood. Every receptor here comes from a human donor with ulcerative colitis or Crohn's disease, or a healthy co-twin of an affected twin (not recorded which).

The chain couples TRBV9 to TRBJ1-6; TCRdb outputs TRBD1, but without DNA this stays unchecked. The CDR3 runs 14 residues. Germline CDR1 reads SGDLS; CDR2 reads YYNGEE. The CDR3 protein is CASSVDRYNSPLHF.

V is TRBV29-1 and J is TRBJ2-5; TCRdb designates TRBD2, a call that cannot be tested without DNA. The CDR3 is made up of 15 amino acids. Germline lookup yields CDR1 SQVTM and CDR2 ANQGSEA. The CDR3 sequence: CSVDPHSRPGETQYF.

The J gene is TRBJ1-1, the V gene TRBV4-2. The CDR3 contains 12 residues. Germline assignment: CDR1 LGHNA and CDR2 YNFKEQ. The CDR3 loop is CASSQVNTEAFF.

This rearrangement joins TRBV5-4 to TRBJ1-2. The CDR3 spans 14 residues. Per the germline V gene, CDR1 is SGHNT and CDR2 is YYREEE (reference sequence). The CDR3 here is CASSFEMINYGYTF.

J is TRBJ2-1 and V is TRBV11-2; TCRdb lists TRBD2, though no DNA is available to test this call. Germline loops: CDR1 SGHAT, CDR2 FQNNGV. This CDR3 spans 13 amino acids. This chain's CDR3 is CASSFKAGSEQFF.

The V gene is TRBV20-1, the J gene TRBJ2-7; no DNA is available, so the TRBD2 call from TCRdb remains unchecked. The CDR3 is 14 amino acids. CDR1 is DFQATT and CDR2 is SNEGSKA in the germline V gene (reference sequence). CDR3 residues: CSAWPPGDSYEQYF.

V usage is TRBV27 and J usage is TRBJ1-5; the TRBD1 assignment by TCRdb is unverifiable without DNA. Germline CDR1 and CDR2: MNHEY and SMNVEV (reference sequence). CDR3 length: 12 amino acids. CDR3 amino acids: CASASGQGIQHF.

The chain recombines TRBV6-5 with TRBJ2-1; TCRdb's D call of TRBD1 is untestable without DNA. The CDR3 has 16 amino acids. Germline CDR1 is MNHEY and CDR2 is SVGAGI. CDR3 sequence: CASSSTGGGFYNEQFF.

The chain combines TRBV5-1 with TRBJ1-5; TCRdb picks TRBD1, but there is no DNA to check that call. The CDR3 covers 15 residues. Per the germline V gene, CDR1 is SGHRS and CDR2 is YFSETQ. CDR3 protein: CASSLVGGGDQPQHF.

The V call is TRBV19, the J call TRBJ1-5; without DNA, the TCRdb call of TRBD1 cannot be checked. The V gene's germline CDR1 is LNHDA and CDR2 SQIVND (reference sequence). The CDR3 covers 13 residues. The CDR3 loop is CASAPEGVQPQHF.

The gene calls are TRBV5-5 and TRBJ2-3; TCRdb selects TRBD1, and the lack of DNA leaves this call unchecked. CDR1 SGHKS and CDR2 YYEKEE come from the germline V gene (reference sequence). The CDR3 spans 13 residues. The CDR3: CARSLVRGDTQYF.

J is TRBJ2-2 and V is TRBV5-1; absent DNA, TCRdb's TRBD1 call cannot be checked. There are 15 residues in the CDR3. Per the germline V gene, CDR1 is SGHRS and CDR2 is YFSETQ. CDR3 protein: CASSLRQGASGELFF.

The rearrangement joins TRBV29-1 to TRBJ2-7; as DNA is missing, the TRBD1 call by TCRdb cannot be tested. In germline, CDR1 is SQVTM, CDR2 ANQGSEA. CDR3 size: 15 residues. The CDR3 spells CSVEERGGAVNEQYF.

CDR3 sequence: CASSQAVSYEQYF. The chain joins TRBV7-2 to TRBJ2-7. This CDR3 region has 13 residues. Germline V gives CDR1 SGHTA, CDR2 FQGNSA.

The chain uses TRBV7-9 and TRBJ1-1. Germline CDR1 SEHNR, CDR2 FQNEAQ (reference sequence). This CDR3 comprises 13 residues. CDR3 loop: CASSLAWGTEAFF.

The chain combines TRBV5-4 with TRBJ2-1; the D call of TRBD2 rests on TCRdb alone, since no DNA is present to check it. The germline CDR1 and CDR2 sequences are SGHNT and YYREEE (reference sequence). The CDR3 is 16 amino acids. CDR3 loop: CASSFGLAGGQNEQFF.

The chain couples TRBV20-1 to TRBJ2-3; the D call of TRBD1 rests on TCRdb alone, since no DNA is present to check it. This CDR3 region has 14 residues. Germline loops: CDR1 DFQATT, CDR2 SNEGSKA (reference sequence). The CDR3 protein is CSASYARGTDTQYF.

This chain links TRBV3-1 with TRBJ2-7; absent DNA, TCRdb's TRBD1 call cannot be checked. The CDR3 is made up of 15 amino acids. Germline V CDR1 and CDR2: LGHDT, YNNKEL (reference sequence). The CDR3 sequence is CASSQTGGTAYEQYF.

The chain links TRBV5-1 to TRBJ2-7; TCRdb reports TRBD2, a call that lacks DNA to check it against. Germline V CDR1 and CDR2: SGHRS, YFSETQ. This CDR3 is built from 14 residues. The CDR3 here is CASSLPTSGDEQYF.

J is TRBJ1-1 and V is TRBV2. The CDR3 runs 14 residues. Germline CDR1 SNHLY, CDR2 FYNNEI. The CDR3 spells CASSEDKVNTEAFF.

The chain links TRBV12-3 or TRBV12-4 to TRBJ2-3. This CDR3 region has 12 residues. CDR3 protein: CASSITTDTQYF.

The chain uses TRBV5-1 and TRBJ2-1; the TCRdb D gene call, TRBD1, has no DNA to confirm it. The CDR3 totals 15 residues. Germline-derived CDR1 and CDR2 are SGHRS and YFSETQ. The CDR3 reads CASSSSRPGQNEQFF.

This chain connects TRBV3-1 to TRBJ1-6. The CDR3 loop spans 15 amino acids. Per the germline V gene, CDR1 is LGHDT and CDR2 is YNNKEL (reference sequence). The CDR3: CASSQVVSGNSPLHF.

The genes are TRBV5-1 and TRBJ2-2. Germline V gene sequence: CDR1 SGHRS, CDR2 YFSETQ. The CDR3 runs to 11 residues. This CDR3 reads CASSSAGELFF.

The V and J genes are TRBV12-3 or TRBV12-4 and TRBJ2-3; TCRdb proposes TRBD1, but this gene call is untestable without DNA. The CDR3 covers 13 residues. CDR3 amino acids: CASSRDLWDTQYF.

The chain joins TRBV15 to TRBJ1-3; TCRdb's D call, TRBD1, is unchecked because there is no DNA. This CDR3 comprises 16 residues. CDR1 and CDR2 (germline): LNHNV, YYDKDF (reference sequence). This CDR3 is CATSRRGQFSGNTIYF.

The chain has TRBV12-3 or TRBV12-4 and TRBJ1-6. This CDR3 has 13 residues. The CDR3 is CASSLSRNSPLHF.

The chain is built from TRBV10-3 and TRBJ2-3; TCRdb picks TRBD1, but there is no DNA to check that call. The length of the CDR3 is 13 residues. Germline V gene sequence: CDR1 ENHRY, CDR2 SYGVKD. CDR3 sequence reads: CAISGTATDTQYF.